The 18 T cell receptor beta chains given below trace back to one sample, sequenced in a study of response to subunit inactivated influenza vaccine. TCRdb re-analysed the RT-PCR reads in MiXCR, keeping a single row per CDR3 protein. The sample consists of some 550,000 distinct CDR3 sequences, approximately 20% of them appearing once. The same sample was also studied in work on T cells expressing NK-cell markers. From that report: Researchers built TCR beta cDNA using 5'RACE template switching with UMIs.

Specimen: CD4+ T cells sorted from PBMCs, collected about 12 days after vaccination. Receptors originate from a man in his fifties or sixties who received an inactivated influenza vaccine.

The rearrangement uses TRBV7-2 and TRBJ2-1; maybe TRBD2 (5 bases). In germline, CDR1 is SGHTA, CDR2 FQGNSA. V lost 2 bases and J lost 11, with 19 bases in between. The CDR3 length is 15 residues. CDR3 residues: CASSLQREPKRQQFF. The CDR3 nucleotides read TGTGCCAGCAGCTTACAGAGGGAACCTAAGAGGCAGCAGTTCTTC.

This clonotype was counted only a few times. CDR3 amino acids: CASSLWNSYEQYF. CDR3 bases: TGTGCCAGCAGTTTATGGAACTCCTACGAGCAGTACTTC. The chain links TRBV12-3 or TRBV12-4 to TRBJ2-7; D not certain. This CDR3 has 13 residues. The V and J ends lost 2 bases and 0 bases respectively, with 5 bases between them.

In its sample, this clonotype was seen a few times. The junction departs from the called germline gene at one end, perhaps through a read error. The chain is built from TRBV5-6 and TRBJ2-5; maybe TRBD1 (6 bases). This CDR3 contains 13 residues. Germline V gene lookup returns CDR1 SGHDT and CDR2 YYEEEE. This CDR3 reads CASNLGTQETQYF. As DNA, the CDR3 is TGTGCCAGCAACTTGGGGACACAAGAGACCCAGTACTTC. The whole variable domain, remainder taken from reference TRBV5-6 and TRBJ2-5, is DAGVTQSPTHLIKTRGQQVTLRCSPKSGHDTVSWYQQALGQGPQFIFQYYEEEERQRGNFPDRFSGHQFPNYSSELNVNALLLGDSALYLCASNLGTQETQYFGPGTRLLVL.

This clonotype has only a few counts. V is TRBV5-1 and J is TRBJ2-5; D call uncertain. Trimming removed 5 bases from V and 5 bases from J, with 10 bases in between. Germline assignment: CDR1 SGHRS and CDR2 YFSETQ. The CDR3 runs 12 residues. CDR3 nucleotides: TGCGCCAGCAGTCGGACCTTTGAGACCCAGTACTTC. Its protein is CASSRTFETQYF.

The CDR3, as DNA: TGTGCCAGCAGCCCAGGACTAGCGGGGGAGAAAGAGACCCAGTACTTC. This encodes CASSPGLAGEKETQYF. This chain links TRBV12-3 or TRBV12-4 with TRBJ2-5, with 13 bases lining up with TRBD2. The CDR3 covers 16 residues. V lost 6 bases, J lost 3 bases, and 7 bases stayed unmatched.

This chain links TRBV20-1 with TRBJ2-3; TRBD2 is a possible D gene (5 bases). The V end was cut by 3 bases, the J end by 4 bases, with 11 bases between. The CDR3 length is 13 residues. CDR1 is DFQATT, CDR2 SNEGSKA, per germline (reference sequence). This CDR3 is CSASGLTADTQYF. CDR3 nucleotide sequence: TGCAGTGCTAGTGGACTCACGGCAGATACGCAGTATTTT.

J is TRBJ1-2 and V is TRBV6-5; D is perhaps TRBD1 (5 bases). The CDR3 is 15 residues long. Deletions cut 0 bases from V and 0 bases from J, with 8 bases between. Germline V gives CDR1 MNHEY, CDR2 SVGAGI. The CDR3 reads CASSYSTDSNYGYTF. The CDR3 DNA sequence: TGTGCCAGCAGTTACTCGACAGATTCTAACTATGGCTACACCTTC.

This clonotype was counted a few times. This chain connects TRBV14 to TRBJ1-2; D remains ambiguous. Trimming stripped 0 bases from V and 4 bases from J, with 9 bases between. The germline V gene encodes CDR1 SGHDN and CDR2 FVKESK. This CDR3 has 14 amino acids. The DNA of the CDR3 is TGTGCCAGCAGCCAAGATAGGTCAGCCTATGGCTACACCTTC. This encodes CASSQDRSAYGYTF.

This clonotype was counted only a few times. V usage is TRBV19 and J usage is TRBJ2-1; perhaps TRBD1 as D (6 bases). Germline V lookup: CDR1 LNHDA, CDR2 SQIVND (reference sequence). This CDR3 region has 15 residues. V was clipped by 8 bases and J by 0 bases, with 14 bases between them. DNA for the CDR3: TGTGCCAGTTGGGACACGGAGAGCTCCTACAATGAGCAGTTCTTC. Its protein product is CASWDTESSYNEQFF.

This clonotype has more than one count but fewer than ten. The V call is TRBV12-3 or TRBV12-4, the J call TRBJ2-5; TRBD2 matches 7 bases. J was trimmed by 3 bases and V by 2 bases; bases with no gene match: 12. This CDR3 spans 17 amino acids. DNA of the CDR3: TGTGCCAGCAGTTTAAGCCCCGCGGGAGTGAGCGAAGAGACCCAGTACTTC. Amino acid sequence: CASSLSPAGVSEETQYF.

This clonotype was counted many times. The CDR3 sequence is CASSLPSGYNEQFF. The DNA for the CDR3 is TGCGCCAGCAGCTTGCCTAGCGGCTACAATGAGCAGTTCTTC. The V gene is TRBV5-1, the J gene TRBJ2-1; 7 positions agree with TRBD2. V shed 1 base and J 3 bases; nucleotides not matched to a gene: 1. CDR3 size: 14 residues. CDR1 and CDR2 from the germline V gene are SGHRS and YFSETQ.

This clonotype was detected a few times. This chain connects TRBV10-3 to TRBJ2-2; 7 bases match TRBD1. Trimming at V came to 4 bases and at J to 0 bases, leaving 2 bases not matched to a gene. This CDR3 has 15 residues. Germline V lookup: CDR1 ENHRY, CDR2 SYGVKD. The CDR3 region is CAISAGTANTGELFF. CDR3 DNA sequence: TGTGCCATCAGTGCCGGGACAGCGAACACCGGGGAGCTGTTTTTT.

This clonotype appeared a few times. This chain uses TRBV5-1 with TRBJ2-3; D is perhaps TRBD2 (5 bases). Deletions cut 3 bases from V and 6 bases from J, with 20 bases between. Germline loops: CDR1 SGHRS, CDR2 YFSETQ. The CDR3 length is 16 residues. The CDR3 protein is CASSSSAATVGDTQYF. The CDR3 DNA reads as TGCGCCAGCAGCTCCTCAGCGGCCACGGTTGGGGATACGCAGTATTTT.

The chain uses TRBV5-1 and TRBJ2-7; 11 bases line up with TRBD2. Germline V lookup: CDR1 SGHRS, CDR2 YFSETQ. V shed 4 bases, J shed 0 bases, and the junction held 12 bases outside the gene matches. This CDR3 comprises 18 residues. This chain's CDR3 is CASSLTLKTSGDSYEQYF. The DNA for the CDR3 is TGCGCCAGCAGCCTCACCCTAAAGACTAGCGGGGACTCCTACGAGCAGTACTTC.

This clonotype was detected a few times. The chain is built from TRBV29-1 and TRBJ2-5; D is ambiguous. From germline, CDR1 is SQVTM and CDR2 ANQGSEA. Deletions cut 7 bases from V and 5 bases from J, with 11 bases between. There are 11 residues in the CDR3. For the CDR3, the DNA is TGCAGCGGACTTGAGGCTGAGACCCAGTACTTC. This encodes CSGLEAETQYF.

This clonotype appeared a few times. The chain uses TRBV24-1 and TRBJ2-1; TRBD1 matches 7 bases. Germline V gene sequence: CDR1 KGHDR, CDR2 SFDVKD. J gave up 0 bases and V 3 bases, and 4 bases lay outside the gene matches. The CDR3 is 16 amino acids. CDR3 sequence reads: CATSDNRGSSYNEQFF. The CDR3 coding sequence is TGTGCCACCAGTGATAACAGGGGAAGCTCCTACAATGAGCAGTTCTTC.

V is TRBV24-1 and J is TRBJ2-1; 11 bases are shared with TRBD2. The CDR3 runs 15 residues. Per germline, CDR1 KGHDR and CDR2 SFDVKD. V dropped 5 bases and J dropped 7; count of bases not matched to a gene: 6. The CDR3 protein is CATSVLAGGRNEQFF. The CDR3 DNA reads TGTGCCACCAGTGTTCTAGCGGGGGGCCGAAATGAGCAGTTCTTC.

In this sample, this clonotype turned up once. The chain has TRBV5-1 and TRBJ2-3; tentatively, D is TRBD2 (6 bases). Germline values: CDR1 SGHRS, CDR2 YFSETQ. The ends were cut back, 3 bases at V and 3 bases at J, with 17 bases in the middle. This CDR3 has 16 residues. In DNA, the CDR3 is TGCGCCAGCAGCTCCTTTACTAGCCTGGTTACAGATACGCAGTATTTT. It yields the protein CASSSFTSLVTDTQYF.